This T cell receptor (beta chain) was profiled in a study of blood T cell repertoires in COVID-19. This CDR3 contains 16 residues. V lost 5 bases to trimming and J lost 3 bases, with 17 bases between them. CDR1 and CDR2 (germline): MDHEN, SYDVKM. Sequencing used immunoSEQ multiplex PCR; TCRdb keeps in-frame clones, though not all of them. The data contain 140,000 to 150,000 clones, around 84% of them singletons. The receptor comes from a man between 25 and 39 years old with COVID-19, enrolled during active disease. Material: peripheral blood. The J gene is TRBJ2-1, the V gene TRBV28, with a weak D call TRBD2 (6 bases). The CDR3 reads CASSPRRARNYNEQFF. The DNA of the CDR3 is TGTGCCAGCAGTCCTAGGAGGGCCCGTAACTACAATGAGCAGTTCTTC.